This passage covers 23 T cell receptor beta chains from one sample sequenced in a study of identical twins' blood T cells (dated by TCRdb to the early 2010s). The library was made by 5' RACE. TCRdb lists the instrument as Illumina Genome Analyzer IIx. Using fastp at Q25 and MiXCR, TCRdb reprocessed the public reads and kept productive beta chains. All rows with the same CDR3 protein become a single entry with the most common DNA and genes. For this sample there are 400,000 or so distinct CDR3 sequences; around 30% appear just once. The ten largest clones take up roughly 5.5% of the sample. Sequencing was carried out using PBMCs. The receptors here all came from a woman between 18 and 55 years old in good health.

This clonotype was observed many times. The V and J genes are TRBV7-8 and TRBJ2-1; tentatively, D is TRBD1 (5 bases). The V end was cut by 0 bases, the J end by 4 bases, with 10 bases between. The CDR3 runs to 15 residues. The germline CDR1 and CDR2 sequences are SGHVS and FQNEAQ. CDR3 in DNA: TGTGCCAGCAGCTTAGCGGCAGGGCGGTACAATGAGCAGTTCTTC. Encoded protein: CASSLAAGRYNEQFF.

A word on this clonotype: The junction does not match germline at one end; this may be a read error. J is TRBJ1-1 and V is TRBV20-1, with 10 bases lining up with TRBD1. This CDR3 is built from 17 residues. Germline V gives CDR1 DFQATT, CDR2 SNEGSKA (reference sequence). In DNA form, the CDR3 reads TGCAGTGCCAGAGGGTTTGGGACAGGGGTGATGAACACTGAAGCTTTCTTT. Translating gives CSARGFGTGVMNTEAFF.

In nucleotides, the CDR3 is TGTGCCAGGAGTCTCCAGGGTGGGGTAGGATCCTACGAGCAGTACTTC. It specifies CARSLQGGVGSYEQYF. This chain uses TRBV12-3 or TRBV12-4 with TRBJ2-7; perhaps TRBD1 as D (5 bases). The CDR3 loop spans 16 amino acids. V was pared by 9 bases and J by 1 base, with 22 bases between.

As regards this clonotype: Because the CDR3 is missing its conserved closing phenylalanine or tryptophan, this is likely a read error. This chain links TRBV20-1 with TRBJ2-7, with 12 positions matching TRBD2. The CDR3 spans 15 residues. Germline-derived CDR1 and CDR2 are DFQATT and SNEGSKA (reference sequence). After removal of 2 bases from V and 8 bases from J, the junction contained 10 bases not matched to a gene. Written as DNA, the CDR3 is TGCAGTGCTAGAAACCTAGCGGGAGGGCCCGTGAAGCAGTACCTC. Translation gives CSARNLAGGPVKQYL.

As DNA, the CDR3 is TGTGCCAGCAGTTTTATTTCGGGGCGCCGATACAATGAGCAGTTCTTC. Residues: CASSFISGRRYNEQFF. The chain links TRBV27 to TRBJ2-1; D is perhaps TRBD1 or TRBD2 (5 bases each). This CDR3 is built from 16 residues. Germline values: CDR1 MNHEY, CDR2 SMNVEV (reference sequence). Trimming removed 3 bases at V and 4 bases at J, with 16 bases between.

V gene TRBV14 combines with J gene TRBJ1-1, with 8 bases identical to TRBD1. After removal of 3 bases from V and 4 bases from J, the junction contained 4 bases not matched to a gene. The CDR3 spans 14 residues. CDR1 and CDR2 from the germline V gene are SGHDN and FVKESK. Written as DNA, the CDR3 is TGTGCCAGCAGCCAGACAGGGGAGGCCACTGAAGCTTTCTTT. Protein sequence: CASSQTGEATEAFF.

V and J are TRBV20-1 and TRBJ2-1; D ambiguous. This CDR3 spans 15 amino acids. The germline CDR1 and CDR2 sequences are DFQATT and SNEGSKA (reference sequence). Trimming cost V 2 bases and J 0 bases, with 11 bases left between them. CDR3 sequence: CSARYLRSSYNEQFF. The CDR3, as DNA: TGCAGTGCTAGATACCTTAGGAGCTCCTACAATGAGCAGTTCTTC.

In this sample, this clonotype turned up a few times. The chain carries TRBV19 and TRBJ1-1; 8 bases are a match to TRBD1. Germline trimming cut 5 bases from V and 0 bases from J; bases unmatched to any gene: 14. The CDR3 extends over 18 amino acids. Germline V gene data show CDR1 as LNHDA and CDR2 as SQIVND (reference sequence). CDR3 in amino acids: CASSPWTGMFPMNTEAFF. CDR3 sequence (DNA): TGTGCCAGTAGTCCGTGGACAGGGATGTTTCCTATGAACACTGAAGCTTTCTTT.

This clonotype was observed at least ten times. V and J are TRBV5-6 and TRBJ1-2; no clear D gene. The CDR3 spans 14 residues. Trimming took off 6 bases at V and 3 bases at J, with 15 bases between the two ends. Germline V gene lookup returns CDR1 SGHDT and CDR2 YYEEEE. The CDR3 nucleotides are TGTGCCAGCACCCCGGGAGGGAACTACTATGGCTACACCTTC. The encoded protein is CASTPGGNYYGYTF.

This chain uses TRBV3-1 with TRBJ2-7, with D maybe TRBD2 (6 bases). In germline, CDR1 is LGHDT, CDR2 YNNKEL (reference sequence). V shed 5 bases and J shed 4 bases, with 21 bases lying between them. The CDR3 consists of 16 residues. In DNA form, the CDR3 reads TGTGCCAGCAGCTCGGAGCGGGTGATACGCCGTTACGAGCAGTACTTC. This sequence encodes CASSSERVIRRYEQYF.

This clonotype appeared many times. V gene TRBV2 combines with J gene TRBJ1-1, with D possibly TRBD1 on 5 matching bases. The CDR3 runs 14 residues. V was shortened by 4 bases and J by 3 bases, with 12 bases between the two germline ends. Germline V gene sequence: CDR1 SNHLY, CDR2 FYNNEI. The CDR3 sequence: CASSAGQGYTEAFF. The CDR3 nucleotides read TGTGCCAGCAGTGCAGGTCAGGGATACACTGAAGCTTTCTTT.

This clonotype has just a few counts. This chain uses TRBV6-2 or TRBV6-3 with TRBJ1-1; possibly TRBD1 for D (5 bases). The CDR3 totals 18 residues. Trimming removed 2 bases at V and 0 bases at J, with 19 bases between. Looked up from germline, CDR1 is MNHEY and CDR2 is SVGEGT. For the CDR3, the DNA is TGTGCCAGCAGTTACAGGTTGGAAACCGGGGCTTTGAACACTGAAGCTTTCTTT. This sequence encodes CASSYRLETGALNTEAFF.

Of note for this clonotype: A single base separates this from a much larger clone, so it may be a read error. The conserved closing phenylalanine or tryptophan is absent in this CDR3, likely reflecting a read error. The rearrangement joins TRBV2 to TRBJ2-2, with D unresolved. The germline V and J ends were trimmed by 5 bases and 5 bases, with 6 bases remaining between them. Germline lookup yields CDR1 SNHLY and CDR2 FYNNEI. This CDR3 is 12 amino acids long. The CDR3, as DNA: TGTGCCAGCAGTTGGATTACCGGGGAGCTGTTTCTT. Translating gives CASSWITGELFL.

This clonotype was found many times. This sequence joins TRBV5-1 and TRBJ1-2; the D is unclear. V was pared by 0 bases and J by 8 bases, with 11 bases between. Germline V gene sequence: CDR1 SGHRS, CDR2 YFSETQ. The CDR3 covers 13 residues. CDR3 sequence (DNA): TGCGCCAGCAGCTTGGGAGGGTACGGAGGCTACACCTTC. Translation gives CASSLGGYGGYTF.

This clonotype appeared a few times. The genes are TRBV6-5 and TRBJ2-3; 7 nucleotides line up with TRBD1. CDR1 is MNHEY and CDR2 is SVGAGI in the germline V gene. This CDR3 is built from 16 residues. J gave up 2 bases and V 6 bases, and 11 bases lay outside the gene matches. Here the CDR3 DNA reads TGTGCCAGCAGCCTCATAGGGACAGCGACCACAGATACGCAGTATTTT. This encodes CASSLIGTATTDTQYF.

Ten or more counts support this clonotype. The chain recombines TRBV28 with TRBJ1-1; D gene uncertain. Germline CDR1 and CDR2: MDHEN and SYDVKM. Deletions cut 6 bases from V and 2 bases from J, with 7 bases between. This CDR3 is built from 12 residues. CDR3 residues: CASRDVNTEAFF. The CDR3 region has the DNA TGTGCCAGCAGGGACGTCAACACTGAAGCTTTCTTT.

The gene calls are TRBV27 and TRBJ2-6; D is uncertain. The germline CDR1 and CDR2 sequences are MNHEY and SMNVEV (reference sequence). The CDR3 contains 15 residues. The V end lost 4 bases, the J end lost 0 bases, and 7 bases lay between the germline ends. Here the CDR3 DNA reads TGTGCCAGCAGTTCGGTTTACTCTGGGGCCAACGTCCTGACTTTC. It encodes CASSSVYSGANVLTF.

This clonotype turned up a few times. The chain links TRBV7-9 to TRBJ1-4; D is unclear. V gave up 4 bases and J gave up 7 bases, with 13 bases separating them. Germline V gene lookup returns CDR1 SEHNR and CDR2 FQNEAQ (reference sequence). CDR3 length equals 14 residues. This CDR3 reads CASSSGPAREKLFF. For the CDR3, the DNA is TGTGCCAGCAGCTCTGGGCCGGCCCGTGAAAAACTGTTTTTT. Drawing the rest from reference TRBV7-9 and TRBJ1-4, the complete variable domain is DTGVSQNPRHKITKRGQNVTFRCDPISEHNRLYWYRQTLGQGPEFLTYFQNEAQLEKSRLLSDRFSAERPKGSFSTLEIQRTEQGDSAMYLCASSSGPAREKLFFGSGTQLSVL.

This clonotype has just a few counts. This chain uses TRBV10-1 with TRBJ1-1; D perhaps matches TRBD1 (5 bases). V lost 2 bases and J lost 6, with 7 bases in between. CDR3 length equals 12 residues. In germline, CDR1 is WNHNN, CDR2 SYGVQD (reference sequence). CDR3 region: CASSEGGPEAFF. CDR3 nucleotides: TGCGCCAGCAGTGAGGGGGGACCTGAAGCTTTCTTT.

Only a few counts were recorded for this clonotype. The CDR3 DNA reads TGTGCCAGCAGCGTAGACCAATATCCCTATGGCTACACCTTC. Amino acid sequence: CASSVDQYPYGYTF. This chain links TRBV9 with TRBJ1-2; no definite D call. The V end was cut by 0 bases, the J end by 4 bases, with 10 bases between. The germline V gene encodes CDR1 SGDLS and CDR2 YYNGEE. The CDR3 runs 14 residues.

This rearrangement joins TRBV20-1 to TRBJ2-7, with no clear D. V was clipped by 5 bases and J by 5 bases, with 13 bases between them. The CDR3 has 12 residues. Germline CDR1 reads DFQATT; CDR2 reads SNEGSKA (reference sequence). Written as DNA, the CDR3 is TGCAGTGCTCCATACGCTTCTGACGAGCAGTACTTC. This translates into CSAPYASDEQYF.

The table lists this clonotype with a few counts. The chain links TRBV27 to TRBJ1-1, with D possibly being TRBD1 (6 bases). This CDR3 region has 17 residues. With 3 bases removed from V and 6 bases from J, the gap between germline ends came to 23 bases. Germline V gene data show CDR1 as MNHEY and CDR2 as SMNVEV (reference sequence). The CDR3 sequence is CASSLEASGTLLSEAFF. DNA for the CDR3: TGTGCCAGCAGTTTGGAGGCCTCTGGGACATTATTGTCTGAAGCTTTCTTT.

There are a few counts of this clonotype. V and J are TRBV19 and TRBJ2-1; D remains unclear. The CDR3 is made up of 15 amino acids. Germline V lookup: CDR1 LNHDA, CDR2 SQIVND (reference sequence). V lost 0 bases to trimming and J lost 3 bases, with 9 bases between them. The CDR3 reads CASSIDGTSYNEQFF. In nucleotides, the CDR3 is TGTGCCAGTAGTATAGACGGCACAAGCTACAATGAGCAGTTCTTC.